Described below is a single TCR beta chain sequence and its context. The data are from a study of early T cells in non-severe SARS-CoV-2 infection. Overall study: It was bulk RNA from unsorted whole blood that was sequenced, and the chains were unpaired.

Trimming took 7 bases from V and 1 from J, leaving 7 bases between them. This CDR3 is built from 12 residues. CDR1 is ENHRY and CDR2 is SYGVKD in the germline V gene. Tagging with unique molecular identifiers was applied to individual cDNA molecules. TCRdb re-called the 5' RACE reads through MiXCR, storing one row per CDR3 protein. Here the sample spans approximately 69,000 distinct CDR3 sequences, roughly 8.7% being singletons. Sequences were obtained from whole blood. This receptor was taken from an adult who was a healthcare worker with PCR-confirmed SARS-CoV-2 infection or an uninfected control (not recorded which). V gene TRBV10-3 combines with J gene TRBJ1-2, with unresolved D. The CDR3 region is CAINPGNYGYTF. In nucleotides, the CDR3 is TGTGCCATCAATCCGGGTAACTATGGCTACACCTTC.